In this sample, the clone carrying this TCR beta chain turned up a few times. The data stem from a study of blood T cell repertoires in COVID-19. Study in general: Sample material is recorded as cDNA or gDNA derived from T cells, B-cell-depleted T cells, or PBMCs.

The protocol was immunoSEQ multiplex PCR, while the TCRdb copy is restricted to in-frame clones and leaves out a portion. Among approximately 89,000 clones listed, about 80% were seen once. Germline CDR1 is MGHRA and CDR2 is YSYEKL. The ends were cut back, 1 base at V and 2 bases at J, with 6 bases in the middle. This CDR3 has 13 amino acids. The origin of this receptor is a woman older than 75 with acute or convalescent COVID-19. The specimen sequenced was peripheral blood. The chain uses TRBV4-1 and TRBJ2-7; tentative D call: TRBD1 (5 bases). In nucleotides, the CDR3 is TGCGCCAGCAGCCAAGCCAGGGCCTACGAGCAGTACTTC. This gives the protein CASSQARAYEQYF.